The sequence of this T cell receptor beta chain was determined in a study of blood T cell repertoires in COVID-19. Libraries were prepared by immunoSEQ multiplex PCR; TCRdb keeps only in-frame clonotypes and omits some of them. This table has 300,000 to 350,000 clones, around 90% appearing once. Germline CDR1 is LNHDA and CDR2 is SQIVND (reference sequence). The CDR3 has 14 amino acids. Trimming shortened V by 1 base and J by 4 bases, and 10 bases separated the two germline ends. This receptor was obtained from a man between 18 and 29 years old with active or convalescent COVID-19. The gene calls are TRBV19 and TRBJ1-2; D gene unclear. Specimen: peripheral blood. The CDR3 nucleotides read TGTGCCAGTAGTATAGTCGCGGTTAGCTATGGCTACACCTTC. Translated: CASSIVAVSYGYTF. Variable domain in full (rest from reference TRBV19 and TRBJ1-2): DGGITQSPKYLFRKEGQNVTLSCEQNLNHDAMYWYRQDPGQGLRLIYYSQIVNDFQKGDIAEGYSVSREKKESFPLTVTSAQKNPTAFYLCASSIVAVSYGYTFGSGTRLTVV.